The next 32 T cell receptor beta chains were all read from a single sample in a study of shared clonotypes between healthy human individuals. Only in-frame clones appear in the TCRdb table, and some are missing; sequencing was by immunoSEQ multiplex PCR. The sample carries over a million clones, 96% recorded once. The sequenced material came from naive CD4+ T cells sorted from blood. Subset described: CD45RA+ positively selected. These receptors all stem from a man aged 25 to 40 in good health.

This chain uses TRBV28 with TRBJ2-7; TRBD2 aligns across 9 bases. This CDR3 comprises 14 residues. Germline CDR1 is MDHEN and CDR2 is SYDVKM. J lost 7 bases, V lost 8 bases, and 12 bases had no gene match. The CDR3 coding sequence is TGTGCCAGCGGGAAAGCGGGAGGCACTTCTGAGCAGTACTTC. It encodes CASGKAGGTSEQYF.

The chain is built from TRBV27 and TRBJ2-7; 7 bases line up with TRBD1. The CDR3 contains 14 residues. CDR1 is MNHEY, CDR2 SMNVEV, per germline (reference sequence). After removal of 5 bases from V and 3 bases from J, the junction contained 7 bases not matched to a gene. This CDR3 is CASSARQGSYEQYF. CDR3 bases: TGTGCCAGCAGTGCAAGACAGGGCAGCTACGAGCAGTACTTC.

In DNA, the CDR3 is TGTGCCAGCAGCGTAGGTCCGACGGGGGGCAATGAGCAGTTCTTC. Its translation is CASSVGPTGGNEQFF. The gene calls are TRBV9 and TRBJ2-1, with TRBD2 identical over 7 bases. In germline, CDR1 is SGDLS, CDR2 YYNGEE. The V gene end was trimmed by 0 bases and the J gene end by 6 bases; junction bases not matched to a gene: 6. This CDR3 is 15 amino acids long.

The rearrangement uses TRBV27 and TRBJ2-1; D ambiguous. Germline V CDR1 and CDR2: MNHEY, SMNVEV (reference sequence). V lost 6 bases and J lost 0, with 18 bases in between. CDR3 size: 17 residues. CDR3 sequence: CASSSGRTASSYNEQFF. For the CDR3, the DNA is TGTGCCAGCAGCTCCGGCCGGACGGCGAGCTCCTACAATGAGCAGTTCTTC.

CDR3 bases: TGTGCCAGTAGGCCGGGAAACACCGGGGAGCTGTTTTTT. Protein: CASRPGNTGELFF. V and J are TRBV19 and TRBJ2-2, with D perhaps matching TRBD2 (5 bases). The CDR3 has 13 residues. V gave up 6 bases and J gave up 2 bases, with 7 bases separating them. Germline loops: CDR1 LNHDA, CDR2 SQIVND (reference sequence).

The gene calls are TRBV5-1 and TRBJ1-1; D call uncertain. The CDR3 runs 15 residues. V was clipped by 4 bases and J by 0 bases, with 13 bases between them. Germline V lookup: CDR1 SGHRS, CDR2 YFSETQ. CDR3 in DNA: TGCGCCAGCAGCACCGAGGCGGCCTTGAACACTGAAGCTTTCTTT. It translates to CASSTEAALNTEAFF. The variable domain in full, with the rest retrieved from reference TRBV5-1 and TRBJ1-1, is KAGVTQTPRYLIKTRGQQVTLSCSPISGHRSVSWYQQTPGQGLQFLFEYFSETQRNKGNFPGRFSGRQFSNSRSEMNVSTLELGDSALYLCASSTEAALNTEAFFGQGTRLTVV.

The V call is TRBV10-3, the J call TRBJ1-5, with a weak D call TRBD1 (6 bases). V dropped 2 bases and J dropped 5 bases, with 13 bases sitting between them. The CDR3 is 15 amino acids. Germline V gives CDR1 ENHRY, CDR2 SYGVKD. The CDR3 region has the DNA TGTGCCATCAGTGAGGGCTTTTACAGGGATCAGCCCCAGCATTTT. Protein sequence: CAISEGFYRDQPQHF.

The CDR3 spells CASNNGLTYEQYF. The CDR3 nucleotides are TGTGCCAGCAATAATGGACTTACCTACGAGCAGTACTTC. V usage is TRBV28 and J usage is TRBJ2-7; the D gene is possibly TRBD2 (5 bases). There are 13 residues in the CDR3. Germline V gives CDR1 MDHEN, CDR2 SYDVKM. Trimming left V 7 bases short and J 2 bases short, with 12 bases between.

V is TRBV10-2 and J is TRBJ2-1; TRBD2 aligns across 13 bases. Germline V CDR1 and CDR2: WSHSY, SAAADI. The junction had 8 bases not matched to a gene; V was cut back by 2 bases and J by 10 bases. This CDR3 spans 16 amino acids. This CDR3 reads CASSEPGLAGSREQFF. The CDR3 coding sequence is TGCGCCAGCAGTGAGCCGGGACTAGCGGGATCCCGGGAGCAGTTCTTC.

The chain joins TRBV4-2 to TRBJ1-1, with 8 bases lining up with TRBD1. From germline, CDR1 is LGHNA and CDR2 YNFKEQ. Germline trimming cut 3 bases from V and 6 bases from J; bases unmatched to any gene: 9. The CDR3 loop spans 15 amino acids. The CDR3 nucleotides are TGTGCCAGCAGCCATGCGGACAGGGAGGGCCCTGAAGCTTTCTTT. Encoded protein: CASSHADREGPEAFF.

This clone was seen a single time. The rearrangement links TRBV29-1 to TRBJ2-3; D possibly uses TRBD1 or TRBD2 (5 bases each). Germline CDR1 SQVTM, CDR2 ANQGSEA. This CDR3 is 13 amino acids long. Trimming cost V 2 bases and J 0 bases, with 6 bases left between them. Written as DNA, the CDR3 is TGCAGCGTTGAATGGGACAGCACAGATACGCAGTATTTT. Protein sequence: CSVEWDSTDTQYF.

This clone was recorded once. The chain is built from TRBV29-1 and TRBJ2-7, with unresolved D. With 4 bases removed from V and 1 base from J, the gap between germline ends came to 5 bases. Per the germline V gene, CDR1 is SQVTM and CDR2 is ANQGSEA. CDR3 size: 11 residues. The CDR3: CSVVQSYEQYF. Here the CDR3 DNA reads TGCAGCGTTGTACAGTCCTACGAGCAGTACTTC.

The chain has TRBV18 and TRBJ2-1; possibly TRBD2 for D (5 bases). The CDR3 contains 16 residues. With 2 bases removed from V and 4 bases from J, the gap between germline ends came to 15 bases. Germline V gene sequence: CDR1 KGHSH, CDR2 LQKENI. The CDR3 here is CASSPFSGDIYNEQFF. In nucleotides, the CDR3 is TGTGCCAGCTCACCATTTTCCGGGGATATATACAATGAGCAGTTCTTC.

This chain joins TRBV25-1 and TRBJ2-5, with D possibly matching TRBD2 (7 bases). CDR1 is MGHDK, CDR2 SYGVNS, per germline. V was pared by 3 bases and J by 2 bases, with 16 bases between. CDR3 length: 16 amino acids. The chain's CDR3 is CASSDGQGGGQETQYF. CDR3 sequence (DNA): TGTGCCAGCAGTGATGGGCAGGGAGGGGGACAAGAGACCCAGTACTTC. The entire variable domain, with the rest obtained from reference TRBV25-1 and TRBJ2-5, is as follows: EADIYQTPRYLVIGTGKKITLECSQTMGHDKMYWYQQDPGMELHLIHYSYGVNSTEKGDLSSESTVSRIRTEHFPLTLESARPSHTSQYLCASSDGQGGGQETQYFGPGTRLLVL.

V and J are TRBV10-3 and TRBJ1-1; unclear D gene. V lost 0 bases and J 0 bases, leaving 8 bases between the germline ends. Germline CDR1 is ENHRY and CDR2 is SYGVKD. CDR3 length: 15 residues. The DNA of the CDR3 is TGTGCCATCAGTGAGTCGGAGGATTTGAACACTGAAGCTTTCTTT. This sequence encodes CAISESEDLNTEAFF.

The chain combines TRBV7-9 with TRBJ2-1; 7 bases fit TRBD2. This CDR3 region has 14 residues. The germline V gene encodes CDR1 SEHNR and CDR2 FQNEAQ (reference sequence). V shed 6 bases, J shed 8 bases, and the junction held 10 bases outside the gene matches. The DNA of the CDR3 is TGTGCCAGCAGGGGAGGGCGGAACATCGATGAGCAGTTCTTC. Translated: CASRGGRNIDEQFF.

The rearrangement uses TRBV7-9 and TRBJ2-1, with TRBD1 as a possible D gene (5 bases). CDR3 length equals 13 residues. Germline V gene lookup returns CDR1 SEHNR and CDR2 FQNEAQ (reference sequence). Trimming removed 8 bases at V and 7 bases at J, with 15 bases between. The CDR3 protein is CASQGHVHNEQFF. Here the CDR3 DNA reads TGTGCCAGCCAAGGACATGTCCATAATGAGCAGTTCTTC.

The rearrangement uses TRBV7-2 and TRBJ2-7; maybe TRBD2 (5 bases). Germline CDR1 reads SGHTA; CDR2 reads FQGNSA. This CDR3 contains 13 residues. Deletions cut 5 bases from V and 5 bases from J, with 13 bases between. CDR3: CASSKRTGNEQYF. CDR3 sequence (DNA): TGTGCCAGCAGCAAGAGGACGGGGAACGAGCAGTACTTC. Using reference TRBV7-2 and TRBJ2-7 for the parts outside the CDR3, the full variable domain is GAGVSQSPSNKVTEKGKDVELRCDPISGHTALYWYRQSLGQGLEFLIYFQGNSAPDKSGLPSDRFSAERTGGSVSTLTIQRTQQEDSAVYLCASSKRTGNEQYFGPGTRLTVT.

This clone was counted a few times. CDR3 loop: CASIDRRVNQPQHF. The CDR3 DNA reads TGTGCCAGTATCGACCGGCGGGTCAATCAGCCCCAGCATTTT. The rearrangement uses TRBV19 and TRBJ1-5; D is undetermined. CDR1 and CDR2 (germline): LNHDA, SQIVND (reference sequence). Trimming cost V 7 bases and J 3 bases, with 13 bases left between them. This CDR3 is built from 14 residues.

The chain is built from TRBV5-4 and TRBJ1-5, with D hard to call. CDR1 SGHNT and CDR2 YYREEE come from the germline V gene (reference sequence). Trimming removed 0 bases at V and 5 bases at J, with 6 bases between. This CDR3 comprises 13 residues. In DNA form, the CDR3 reads TGTGCCAGCAGCTTGGACAAATATCAGCCCCAGCATTTT. This translates into CASSLDKYQPQHF. Supplemented by reference TRBV5-4 and TRBJ1-5, the full variable domain reads ETGVTQSPTHLIKTRGQQVTLRCSSQSGHNTVSWYQQALGQGPQFIFQYYREEENGRGNFPPRFSGLQFPNYSSELNVNALELDDSALYLCASSLDKYQPQHFGDGTRLSIL.

About this clone: Other DNA sequences in this specimen translate into the identical CDR3. The V and J genes are TRBV5-4 and TRBJ2-7; no clear D. Looked up from germline, CDR1 is SGHNT and CDR2 is YYREEE (reference sequence). The V end lost 3 bases, the J end lost 0 bases, and 4 bases lay between the germline ends. The CDR3 loop spans 12 amino acids. The CDR3 bases are TGTGCCAGCAGCTCCGACTCCTACGAGCAGTACTTC. It is translated as CASSSDSYEQYF.

This chain connects TRBV9 to TRBJ1-3; no reliable D call. This CDR3 is 14 amino acids long. Trimming took off 2 bases at V and 4 bases at J, with 10 bases between the two ends. Germline loops: CDR1 SGDLS, CDR2 YYNGEE. The CDR3 DNA reads as TGTGCCAGCAGCGTGTCTCTTCAAGGAAACACCATATATTTT. Its protein product is CASSVSLQGNTIYF.

The chain combines TRBV28 with TRBJ2-7; 13 bases are a match to TRBD2. In germline, CDR1 is MDHEN, CDR2 SYDVKM. This CDR3 is built from 16 residues. V gave up 8 bases and J gave up 2 bases; unmatched junction bases: 9. This CDR3 is CASGTSGTSGTYEQYF. CDR3 sequence (DNA): TGTGCCAGCGGAACCTCCGGGACTAGCGGGACCTACGAGCAGTACTTC.

The V call is TRBV6-5, the J call TRBJ1-1; 7 nucleotides align to TRBD1. CDR1 and CDR2 from the germline V gene are MNHEY and SVGAGI. The J segment lost 11 bases and the V segment lost 6 bases, leaving 6 bases of the junction unmatched. The CDR3 contains 11 residues. CDR3 protein: CASRDQGVAFF. The CDR3 coding sequence is TGTGCCAGCAGGGATCAGGGGGTGGCTTTCTTT.

The rearrangement joins TRBV5-1 to TRBJ1-1, with 7 nucleotides matching TRBD1. CDR1 and CDR2 (germline): SGHRS, YFSETQ. V shed 4 bases and J 0 bases; nucleotides not matched to a gene: 12. The CDR3 has 17 amino acids. CDR3 loop: CASSPKARGQLNTEAFF. The CDR3 DNA sequence: TGCGCCAGCAGCCCGAAAGCCCGGGGACAGTTGAACACTGAAGCTTTCTTT. The whole variable domain, filled in from reference TRBV5-1 and TRBJ1-1, reads KAGVTQTPRYLIKTRGQQVTLSCSPISGHRSVSWYQQTPGQGLQFLFEYFSETQRNKGNFPGRFSGRQFSNSRSEMNVSTLELGDSALYLCASSPKARGQLNTEAFFGQGTRLTVV.

This clone was recorded only once. The chain carries TRBV5-6 and TRBJ2-1; no definite D call. V was trimmed by 5 bases and J by 0 bases, leaving 12 bases between them. The CDR3 has 15 residues. CDR1 SGHDT and CDR2 YYEEEE come from the germline V gene. CDR3 nucleotide sequence: TGTGCCAGCAGAGTGACACCGAGCTCCTACAATGAGCAGTTCTTC. It translates to CASRVTPSSYNEQFF. The full variable domain, completed using reference TRBV5-6 and TRBJ2-1, is DAGVTQSPTHLIKTRGQQVTLRCSPKSGHDTVSWYQQALGQGPQFIFQYYEEEERQRGNFPDRFSGHQFPNYSSELNVNALLLGDSALYLCASRVTPSSYNEQFFGPGTRLTVL.

This chain links TRBV28 with TRBJ1-1; no definite D call. Germline values: CDR1 MDHEN, CDR2 SYDVKM. The CDR3 length is 15 residues. CDR3 region: CGSLETGRTNTEAFF. CDR3 bases: TGTGGTTCGCTAGAGACGGGAAGAACGAACACTGAAGCTTTCTTT.

The V gene is TRBV7-9, the J gene TRBJ2-1; 8 bases fit TRBD2. V was clipped by 4 bases and J by 5 bases; unmatched bases: 7. The CDR3 runs 15 residues. Germline assignment: CDR1 SEHNR and CDR2 FQNEAQ (reference sequence). This CDR3 reads CASSWQREPNNEQFF. CDR3 in DNA: TGTGCCAGCAGCTGGCAGCGGGAGCCTAACAATGAGCAGTTCTTC.

This clone occurred once. In DNA form, the CDR3 reads TGTGCCTGCATAATCGGAACTGGGGGCAATGAGCAGTTCTTC. Translation gives CACIIGTGGNEQFF. This chain links TRBV30 with TRBJ2-1; D is tentatively TRBD1 or TRBD2 (5 bases each). The CDR3 loop spans 14 amino acids. Germline V gene lookup returns CDR1 GTSNPN and CDR2 SVGIG (reference sequence). V was clipped by 6 bases and J by 6 bases, with 18 bases between them.

Worth noting for this clone: The same CDR3 can be traced to other DNA sequences in this sample. The chain recombines TRBV9 with TRBJ2-5; D gene ambiguous. This CDR3 has 13 residues. From germline, CDR1 is SGDLS and CDR2 YYNGEE. Trimming cost V 0 bases and J 5 bases, with 8 bases left between them. The CDR3 DNA follows: TGTGCCAGCAGCGTAGGGGTTCGGGAGACCCAGTACTTC. As protein: CASSVGVRETQYF.

This clone was seen only once. The V call is TRBV2, the J call TRBJ2-7; D uncertain. The V gene's germline CDR1 is SNHLY and CDR2 FYNNEI. CDR3 length equals 15 residues. V was cut by 3 bases and J by 7 bases, with 19 bases left in between. The CDR3 reads CASSDGRTPNGEQYF. In DNA form, the CDR3 reads TGTGCCAGCAGTGATGGTAGGACCCCTAACGGGGAGCAGTACTTC.

A word on this clone: This sample includes further DNA sequences coding for the same CDR3. This chain uses TRBV2 with TRBJ2-2; 7 nucleotides agree with TRBD2. Trimming took 2 bases from V and 5 from J; bases not matched to a gene: 2. The CDR3 contains 14 residues. Per the germline V gene, CDR1 is SNHLY and CDR2 is FYNNEI. This CDR3 is CASSETSVTGELFF. The DNA of the CDR3 is TGTGCCAGCAGTGAAACTAGCGTAACCGGGGAGCTGTTTTTT.